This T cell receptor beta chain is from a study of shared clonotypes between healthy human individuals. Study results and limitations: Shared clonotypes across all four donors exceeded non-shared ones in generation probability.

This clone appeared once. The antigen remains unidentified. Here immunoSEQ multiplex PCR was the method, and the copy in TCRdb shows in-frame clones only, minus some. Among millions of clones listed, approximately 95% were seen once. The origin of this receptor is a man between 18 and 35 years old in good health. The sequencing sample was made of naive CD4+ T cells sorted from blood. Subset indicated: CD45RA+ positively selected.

The CDR3 DNA follows: TGTGCCAGCAGTACCTTTCAGAGCACCGGGGAGCTGTTTTTT. It specifies CASSTFQSTGELFF. This chain uses TRBV6-4 with TRBJ2-2; D uncertain. Per germline, CDR1 MRHNA and CDR2 SNTAGT. Trimming left V 5 bases short and J 4 bases short, with 11 bases between. CDR3 length: 14 residues.